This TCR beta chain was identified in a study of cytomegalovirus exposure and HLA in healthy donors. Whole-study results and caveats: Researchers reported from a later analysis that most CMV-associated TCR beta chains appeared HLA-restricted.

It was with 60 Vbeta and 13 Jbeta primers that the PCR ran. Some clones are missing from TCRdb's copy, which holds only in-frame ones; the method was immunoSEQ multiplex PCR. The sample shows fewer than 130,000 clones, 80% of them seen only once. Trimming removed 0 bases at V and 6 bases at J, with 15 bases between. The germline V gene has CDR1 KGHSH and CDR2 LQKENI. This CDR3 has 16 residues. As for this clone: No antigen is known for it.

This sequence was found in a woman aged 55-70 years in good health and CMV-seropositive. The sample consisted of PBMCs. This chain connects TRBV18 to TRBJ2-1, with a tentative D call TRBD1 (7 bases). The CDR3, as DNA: TGTGCCAGCTCACCACCGGCGAGCAGGGGGGTCAATGAGCAGTTCTTC. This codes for CASSPPASRGVNEQFF. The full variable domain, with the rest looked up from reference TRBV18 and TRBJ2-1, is NAGVMQNPRHLVRRRGQEARLRCSPMKGHSHVYWYRQLPEEGLKFMVYLQKENIIDESGMPKERFSAEFPKEGPSILRIQQVVRGDSAAYFCASSPPASRGVNEQFFGPGTRLTVL.